This TCR beta chain was observed in a study of blood T cell repertoires in COVID-19. Study overall: The origin of the acute and convalescent COVID-19 samples was the United States, Italy and Spain.

This CDR3 contains 12 residues. Germline V CDR1 and CDR2: GTSNPN, SVGIG (reference sequence). V trimming: 5 bases; J trimming: 7 bases; junction bases outside the gene matches: 5. In the study's own analysis: By means of reference gene primer amplification, nucleated cell counts were estimated. Sequenced by immunoSEQ multiplex PCR; TCRdb stores in-frame clones only, minus some. V, J and clone size derive from that table, while D and trimming were established from the DNA sequence. This sample yields about 150,000 clones, of which approximately 87% are seen a single time; under 7.5% belongs to the top ten.

The source of this sequence is an elderly man with acute or convalescent COVID-19. The sample comprised peripheral blood. V usage is TRBV30 and J usage is TRBJ1-2; 9 nucleotides line up with TRBD1. CDR3 nucleotides: TGTGCCTGGGGTGGGGACAGGGTTGGCTACACCTTC. This encodes CAWGGDRVGYTF. Using reference TRBV30 and TRBJ1-2 for the parts outside the CDR3, the full variable domain is SQTIHQWPATLVQPVGSPLSLECTVEGTSNPNLYWYRQAAGRGLQLLFYSVGIGQISSEVPQNLSASRPQDRQFILSSKKLLLSDSGFYLCAWGGDRVGYTFGSGTRLTVV.